The rows below give T cell receptor beta chains drawn from one sample of a study of blood T cell repertoires in COVID-19. Clones were sequenced by immunoSEQ multiplex PCR, and TCRdb holds only the in-frame ones, with some missing. The repertoire holds 150,000 or so clones, with approximately 80% as singletons. The sequencing sample was made of peripheral blood. These receptors were taken from a woman aged 80 or over with active or convalescent COVID-19. Each CDR3 is given with its conserved first and last residue. A D gene is named only where the DNA matches it firmly. Size tells how often a clone was seen (once, few, many) or the class of an expanded clone, and some rows leave it out.

size	D	J	V	length	CDR3	DNA
-	TRBD1	TRBJ2-7	TRBV6-2/TRBV6-3	12	CASSRGSYEQYF	TGTGCCAGCAGCAGGGGGTCCTACGAGCAGTACTTC
-	TRBD2	TRBJ2-1	TRBV28	14	CASSRRLAGAEQFF	TGTGCCAGCAGTCGACGACTAGCGGGGGCAGAGCAGTTCTTC
-	-	TRBJ1-6	TRBV2	13	CASRRDRNSPLHF	TGTGCCAGCAGGAGAGACAGGAATTCACCCCTCCACTTT
-	-	TRBJ1-2	TRBV10-1	16	CASGRGGEPGLYGYTF	TGCGCCAGCGGTAGGGGGGGGGAGCCCGGTCTCTATGGCTACACCTTC
-	-	TRBJ2-3	TRBV9	15	CASSAPRQGIDTQYF	TGTGCCAGCAGCGCGCCCCGGCAGGGGATAGATACGCAGTATTTT
-	-	TRBJ2-5	TRBV25-1	15	CASSEYGWGAETQYF	TGTGCCAGCAGTGAATATGGATGGGGCGCGGAGACCCAGTACTTC
-	-	TRBJ2-5	TRBV6-2/TRBV6-3	16	CASSYEFITRGETQYF	TGTGCCAGCAGTTACGAATTTATAACAAGGGGAGAGACCCAGTACTTC
-	-	TRBJ1-4	TRBV18	14	CASSLGTGNEKLFF	TGTGCCAGCTCACTAGGAACGGGAAATGAAAAACTGTTTTTT
-	TRBD1	TRBJ2-5	TRBV9	15	CASSKIQGAWETQYF	TGTGCCAGCAGCAAGATACAGGGGGCCTGGGAGACCCAGTACTTC
-	TRBD1	TRBJ1-2	TRBV24-1	14	CATSDPGTDYGYTF	TGTGCCACCAGTGATCCCGGGACAGATTATGGCTACACCTTC
-	-	TRBJ2-7	TRBV4-1	14	CASSQRTSYYEQYF	TGCGCCAGCAGCCAAAGGACAAGTTACTACGAGCAGTACTTC
-	-	TRBJ2-2	TRBV6-4	17	CASSDSGLAKDTGELFF	TGTGCCAGCAGTGACTCAGGTCTAGCGAAGGACACCGGGGAGCTGTTTTTT
-	TRBD2	TRBJ2-2	TRBV27	18	CASSSLVSGVTNTGELFF	TGTGCCAGCAGCAGTCTTGTTAGCGGGGTTACGAACACCGGGGAGCTGTTTTTT
few	-	TRBJ2-7	TRBV19	11	CASSHRYEQYF	TGTGCCAGTAGTCATCGGTACGAGCAGTACTTC
-	-	TRBJ2-7	TRBV5-1	15	CASGSRSGNTYEQYF	TGCGCCAGCGGTTCCCGATCAGGGAATACCTACGAGCAGTACTTC
-	-	TRBJ1-5	TRBV3-1/TRBV3-2	18	CASSQDHRTQKENQPQHF	TGTGCCAGCAGCCAAGATCATAGGACACAAAAGGAGAATCAGCCCCAGCATTTT
-	-	TRBJ1-5	TRBV10-3	12	CATKGVNQPQHF	TGTGCCACGAAAGGGGTAAATCAGCCCCAGCATTTT
many	-	TRBJ2-2	TRBV21-1	13	CASQAANTGELFF	TGTGCCAGCCAGGCAGCGAACACCGGGGAGCTGTTTTTT
few	-	TRBJ1-5	TRBV20-1	17	CSASLGGAVSGNQPQHF	TGCAGTGCTAGTTTAGGGGGGGCGGTGAGTGGCAATCAGCCCCAGCATTTT
-	TRBD2	TRBJ2-2	TRBV7-8	16	CASKPGLAGATGELFF	TGTGCCAGCAAGCCGGGACTAGCGGGGGCCACCGGGGAGCTGTTTTTT
-	TRBD1	TRBJ1-6	TRBV5-4	16	CASSLVQGVRNSPLHF	TGTGCCAGCAGCTTGGTACAGGGGGTGCGTAATTCACCCCTCCACTTT
few	-	TRBJ1-1	TRBV2	14	CASSDYRGSTEAFF	TGTGCCAGCAGTGATTACCGGGGTAGCACTGAAGCTTTCTTT
-	-	TRBJ2-3	TRBV18	12	CASSPEGDTQYF	TGTGCCAGCTCACCCGAGGGAGATACGCAGTATTTT
-	TRBD2	TRBJ2-3	TRBV19	17	CASSISSLAGGGGTQYF	TGTGCCAGTAGTATCTCTTCGCTAGCGGGGGGCGGGGGTACGCAGTATTTT
-	-	TRBJ1-3	TRBV4-3	15	CASSQTVYRGNTIYF	TGCGCCAGCAGCCAAACGGTTTACAGGGGAAACACCATATATTTT
-	-	TRBJ1-6	TRBV27	16	CASSFDRNSYNSPLHF	TGTGCCAGCAGTTTCGACAGAAACTCCTATAATTCACCCCTCCACTTT
-	-	TRBJ2-7	TRBV5-8	13	CASSFGQDYEQYF	TGTGCCAGCAGCTTTGGCCAGGACTACGAGCAGTACTTC
few	TRBD1	TRBJ1-5	TRBV2	15	CASSLQGVSNQPQHF	TGTGCCAGCAGCCTACAGGGGGTTAGCAATCAGCCCCAGCATTTT